This T cell receptor beta chain is from a study of T cells after yellow fever vaccination. Study outcomes and limitations: Some clonotypes, a small share, were shared between CD4 and CD8 compartments. FACS-sorted repertoires could harbor abundant contaminating bulk-population clonotypes.

This clonotype was seen only a few times. Its antigen is as yet unknown. This CDR3 spans 14 amino acids. Germline loops: CDR1 SGHRS, CDR2 YFSETQ. V lost 4 bases and J lost 7, with 15 bases in between. In TCRdb, the 5' RACE reads were re-called with MiXCR into one record per CDR3 protein. The table has some 340,000 distinct CDR3 sequences, roughly a tenth seen once. The chain links TRBV5-1 to TRBJ2-1, with a tentative D call TRBD2 (5 bases). Sample: CD4+ T cells sorted from PBMCs, taken 45 days after the yellow fever booster vaccination. The receptor comes from a young man who received the YFV17D yellow fever vaccine. Here the CDR3 DNA reads TGCGCCAGCAGCGCGGGCCCCTTATCGAATGAGCAGTTCTTC. This gives the protein CASSAGPLSNEQFF.